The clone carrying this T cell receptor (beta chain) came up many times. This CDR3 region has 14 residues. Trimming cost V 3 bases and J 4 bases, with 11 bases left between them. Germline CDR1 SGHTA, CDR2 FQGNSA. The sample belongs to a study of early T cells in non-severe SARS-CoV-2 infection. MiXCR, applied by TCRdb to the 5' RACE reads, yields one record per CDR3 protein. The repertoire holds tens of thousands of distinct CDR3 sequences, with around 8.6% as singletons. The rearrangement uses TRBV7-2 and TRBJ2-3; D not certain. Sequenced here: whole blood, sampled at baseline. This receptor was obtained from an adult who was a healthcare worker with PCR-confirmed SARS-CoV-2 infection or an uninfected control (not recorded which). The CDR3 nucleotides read TGTGCCAGCAGCTTCCGACCAGCAGCAGATACGCAGTATTTT. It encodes CASSFRPAADTQYF.